This TCR beta chain comes out of a study of blood T cell repertoires in COVID-19. Sequencing used immunoSEQ multiplex PCR; TCRdb keeps in-frame clones, though not all of them. The table has about 140,000 clones, 75% to 90% seen once. The CDR3 extends over 17 amino acids. The V gene end was trimmed by 2 bases and the J gene end by 0 bases; junction bases not matched to a gene: 7. The germline CDR1 and CDR2 sequences are SGHTA and FQGNSA. This receptor was identified in a woman aged 50 to 60 with acute or convalescent COVID-19. The specimen was peripheral blood. This sequence joins TRBV7-2 and TRBJ2-3; 8 bases agree with TRBD1. CDR3 in DNA: TGTGCCAGCAGCTTAACCTACAGGGGGGTAAGCACAGATACGCAGTATTTT. Amino acid sequence: CASSLTYRGVSTDTQYF.